This is a list of T cell receptor beta chains from one sample in a study of cytomegalovirus exposure and HLA in healthy donors. TCRdb keeps only in-frame clones here, not all; method: immunoSEQ multiplex PCR. Of more than 80,000 clones listed, about 64% are singletons. The specimen sequenced was PBMCs. The source of these receptors is a female donor in good health and CMV-seronegative. Both conserved end residues are part of each CDR3. The D gene is left open where the match is weak. The listing skips clone size in some rows; elsewhere it reads once, few, many or a size class.

-	TRBV6-1	-	TRBJ1-3	TGTGCCAGCCAAAGGGGCTCTGGAAACACCATATATTTT	CASQRGSGNTIYF
TRBD1	TRBV9	-	TRBJ2-7	TGTGCCAGCAGCGTACGGTGGGACAGGGGCAACGAGCAGTACTTC	CASSVRWDRGNEQYF
-	TRBV7-8	few	TRBJ2-7	TGTGCCAGCAGCACCGGGACTCCTCAGAGGGAGCAGTACTTC	CASSTGTPQREQYF
TRBD1	TRBV9	-	TRBJ1-4	TGTGCCAGCAGCGTCGGGACAGGATTCGAAAAACTGTTTTTT	CASSVGTGFEKLFF
TRBD2	TRBV11-2	once	TRBJ2-7	TGTGCCAGCGGCCGGGGGACTAGCGGCACCTACGAGCAGTACTTC	CASGRGTSGTYEQYF
TRBD1	TRBV13	-	TRBJ1-5	TGTGCCAGCAGCTTAGGGGGACAGGGATGGGGGGGGGACGGAGCCCAGCATTTT	CASSLGGQGWGGDGAQHF
-	TRBV5-1	-	TRBJ2-7	TGCGCCAGCAGCTATGGGGGGGCGCGATCCTACGAGCAGTACTTC	CASSYGGARSYEQYF
TRBD2	TRBV4-2	-	TRBJ2-3	TGTGCCAGCAGCCGTGCCGTGGTAGCGGGACGGGCAGATACGCAGTATTTT	CASSRAVVAGRADTQYF
-	TRBV7-9	-	TRBJ1-1	TGTGCCAGCAGCTTAGAACAGGTAATCACTGAAGCTTTCTTT	CASSLEQVITEAFF
-	TRBV29-1	-	TRBJ1-1	TGCAGCGTTTTACAGGGAAATTTGAACACTGAAGCTTTCTTT	CSVLQGNLNTEAFF
-	TRBV9	-	TRBJ1-2	TGTGCCAGCAGCGCGTCAGGGTATGGCTACACCTTC	CASSASGYGYTF
TRBD1	TRBV11-2	-	TRBJ1-1	TGTGCCAGCAGACCTGGGACAGGGAACATGAACACTGAAGCTTTCTTT	CASRPGTGNMNTEAFF
TRBD1	TRBV6-1	once	TRBJ2-7	TGTGCCAGCGGCTGGGACAGCCCCTACGAGCAGTACTTC	CASGWDSPYEQYF
TRBD1	TRBV30	-	TRBJ1-3	TGTGCCTGGCACCGACAGGGGGCGAGTGGAAACACCATATATTTT	CAWHRQGASGNTIYF
TRBD1	TRBV5-1	few	TRBJ2-2	TGCGCCAGCAGTTCTCAGGGGGCCAGCACCGGGGAGCTGTTTTTT	CASSSQGASTGELFF
TRBD1	TRBV7-9	once	TRBJ2-3	TGTGCCAGCAGCTCTAGACAGGACAGGGGGAGCACAGATACGCAGTATTTT	CASSSRQDRGSTDTQYF
-	TRBV7-9	few	TRBJ1-2	TGTGCCAGCAGCTTGGGGGACACTTTAGGCTACACCTTC	CASSLGDTLGYTF
-	TRBV13	-	TRBJ2-7	TGTGCCAGCAGCCCCGGACTCGAGCAGTACTTC	CASSPGLEQYF
-	TRBV7-2	-	TRBJ2-1	TGTGCCAGCAGCTTCAACTCCGGAGGCAACAATGAGCAGTTCTTC	CASSFNSGGNNEQFF
-	TRBV9	once	TRBJ2-2	TGTGCCAGCAGCGTAGCTATTATCGGGGAGCTGTTTTTT	CASSVAIIGELFF
TRBD1	TRBV10-2	-	TRBJ1-2	TGCGCCAGCAGTGAGCGGACAGGGGGCTTAGGCTATGGCTACACCTTC	CASSERTGGLGYGYTF
-	TRBV2	-	TRBJ1-1	TGTGCCAGCAGGAGAGGTACTGAAGCTTTCTTT	CASRRGTEAFF
-	TRBV6-5	few	TRBJ1-3	TGTGCCAGCAGTTCCGGGCGGGGGTCTGGAAACACCATATATTTT	CASSSGRGSGNTIYF
TRBD2	TRBV7-6	-	TRBJ2-1	TGTGCCAGCAGCTTAGAGACTAGCGGGACCTTCCGCAATGAGCAGTTCTTC	CASSLETSGTFRNEQFF
-	TRBV4-2	-	TRBJ2-3	TGTGCCAGCAGCCAAGGGCCGGGGTGGGGCACAGATACGCAGTATTTT	CASSQGPGWGTDTQYF
-	TRBV4-2	-	TRBJ2-7	TGTGCCAGCGGCCAGGGGCACGAGCAGTACTTC	CASGQGHEQYF
-	TRBV5-4	-	TRBJ1-1	TGTGCCAGCAGCTTGCCTACGGGGAACACTGAAGCTTTCTTT	CASSLPTGNTEAFF
-	TRBV18	-	TRBJ1-2	TGTGCCAGCTCACTTACTCAGGACTATGGCTACACCTTC	CASSLTQDYGYTF
TRBD1	TRBV27	-	TRBJ2-6	TGTGCCAGCAGTTTCGCCGGGACAGGGGGCTCTGGGGCCAACGTCCTGACTTTC	CASSFAGTGGSGANVLTF
TRBD2	TRBV30	once	TRBJ2-5	TGTGCCGGGACTAGCGGGAGTTTAAAGACCCAGTACTTC	CAGTSGSLKTQYF
TRBD1	TRBV7-9	-	TRBJ2-4	TGTGCCAGCAGCTTAGGGGACAGGGGAGCCAAAAACATTCAGTACTTC	CASSLGDRGAKNIQYF
TRBD1	TRBV12-5	-	TRBJ1-1	TGTGCTAGTGGTTTGGGGACAGGGTCGGCAGCTGAAGCTTTCTTT	CASGLGTGSAAEAFF
-	TRBV15	-	TRBJ2-3	TGTGCCACCAGCAGGGACAGCTTAGGGACGCAGTATTTT	CATSRDSLGTQYF
-	TRBV6-1	-	TRBJ1-6	TGTGCCAGCAGTGAAGTGGCAGTTCAATCACCCCTCCACTTT	CASSEVAVQSPLHF
TRBD2	TRBV19	-	TRBJ2-2	TGTGCCAGTAGTTTACCGACTAGCGGGCCAACCGGGGAGCTGTTTTTT	CASSLPTSGPTGELFF
-	TRBV6-5	-	TRBJ2-3	TGTGCCAGCGGAAAGCGGACTAGCACAGATACGCAGTATTTT	CASGKRTSTDTQYF
TRBD2	TRBV27	once	TRBJ2-3	TGTGCCAGCAGAATGATAGCGGGAATCACAGATACGCAGTATTTT	CASRMIAGITDTQYF
TRBD2	TRBV9	once	TRBJ2-3	TGTGCCAGCAGCGCCGGACTAGCCCTCACAGATACGCAGTATTTT	CASSAGLALTDTQYF
-	TRBV6-5	-	TRBJ1-2	TGTGCCAGCAGTTACCGGGGGGAGGGCTATGGCTACACCTTC	CASSYRGEGYGYTF
-	TRBV15	-	TRBJ2-5	TGTGCCACCAGCAGCAGAGCGGTGGAAGAGACCCAGTACTTC	CATSSRAVEETQYF
TRBD2	TRBV6-1	few	TRBJ2-7	TGTGCCAGCAGTGAAAACGGAAGGGGAGGGGAGCAGTACTTC	CASSENGRGGEQYF
-	TRBV30	-	TRBJ1-4	TGTGCCTGGAGTGTAGAGCTTGGGGCGGCGGGGACTAATGAAAAACTGTTTTTT	CAWSVELGAAGTNEKLFF
TRBD1	TRBV19	large	TRBJ1-1	TGTGCCAGTAGGCCGGGACAGGGCCTTAACACTGAAGCTTTCTTT	CASRPGQGLNTEAFF